This TCR beta chain was profiled in a study of T-cell reconstitution after alpha-beta-depleted transplantation in children. The library targeted TCRbeta and was prepared with unique molecular identifiers. TCRdb reprocessed the PCR reads with MiXCR, giving one entry per CDR3 protein. The table includes about 240,000 distinct CDR3 sequences, 25% detected once. This clonotype came up many times. Sequenced here: PBMCs, sampled before TCRalphabeta/CD19-depleted stem cell transplant. The receptor's source is a girl aged 2-10 years with Fanconi anemia, due to receive a stem cell transplant.

CDR3 sequence reads: CSATRTRGPEQYF. In DNA, the CDR3 is TGCAGTGCTACACGGACCCGGGGACCAGAGCAGTACTTC. V usage is TRBV20-1 and J usage is TRBJ2-7, with D possibly being TRBD1 or TRBD2 (5 bases each). V was trimmed by 4 bases and J by 7 bases, leaving 17 bases between them. CDR1 is DFQATT and CDR2 is SNEGSKA in the germline V gene (reference sequence). CDR3 size: 13 residues.